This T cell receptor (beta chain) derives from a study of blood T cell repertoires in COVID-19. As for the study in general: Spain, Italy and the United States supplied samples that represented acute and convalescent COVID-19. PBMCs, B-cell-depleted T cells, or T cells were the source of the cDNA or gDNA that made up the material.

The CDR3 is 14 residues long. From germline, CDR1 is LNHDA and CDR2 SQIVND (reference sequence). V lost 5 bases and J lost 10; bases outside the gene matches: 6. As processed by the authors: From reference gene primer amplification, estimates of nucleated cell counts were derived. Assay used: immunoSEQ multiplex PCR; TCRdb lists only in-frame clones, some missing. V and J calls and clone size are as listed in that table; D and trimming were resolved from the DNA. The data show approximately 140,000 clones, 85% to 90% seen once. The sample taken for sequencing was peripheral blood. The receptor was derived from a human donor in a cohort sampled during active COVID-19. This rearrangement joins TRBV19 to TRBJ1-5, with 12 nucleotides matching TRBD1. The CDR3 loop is CASSGTGGWVPQHF. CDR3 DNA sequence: TGTGCCAGTAGTGGGACAGGGGGCTGGGTCCCCCAGCATTTT.